The 22 T cell receptor beta chains below all came from one sample that was sequenced in a study of cytomegalovirus exposure and HLA in healthy donors (dated by TCRdb to between 2016 and 2019). Libraries were constructed by the immunoSEQ multiplex PCR assay. For the multiplex PCR, a mixture combining 60 forward primers for TCR Vbeta segments and 13 reverse primers for TCR Jbeta segments was used. TCRdb took this table from immuneACCESS and kept in-frame rearrangements with V and J called. Such tables lack part of the clones; where checked against another copy, unresolved V genes explain under half of the gap, and the rest is unexplained. The sample records fewer than 85,000 clones, 65% to 90% of which are singletons. The ten largest make up approximately 17% of the sample. The sequencing sample was made of PBMCs. The receptors shown here come from a man between 65 and 85 years old in good health and CMV-seropositive.

The chain carries TRBV6-5 and TRBJ2-7; the match to TRBD2 covers 8 bases. The V gene end was trimmed by 4 bases and the J gene end by 5 bases; junction bases not matched to a gene: 7. This CDR3 has 14 residues. Germline V gives CDR1 MNHEY, CDR2 SVGAGI. The chain's CDR3 is CASSSRGSGDEQYF. For the CDR3, the DNA is TGTGCCAGCAGTTCCCGGGGTAGCGGGGACGAGCAGTACTTC.

The chain carries TRBV7-3 and TRBJ2-2; weak D call: TRBD2 (6 bases). V was pared by 0 bases and J by 7 bases, with 12 bases between. The germline V gene encodes CDR1 SGHTA and CDR2 FQGTGA. This CDR3 contains 15 residues. CDR3 loop: CASSLTSGVDGELFF. DNA for the CDR3: TGTGCCAGCAGCTTAACTTCGGGAGTTGACGGGGAGCTGTTTTTT.

The chain employs TRBV12-5 and TRBJ2-7; D unclear. The CDR3 runs 16 residues. Germline CDR1 reads LGHNT; CDR2 reads FRNRAP. V dropped 2 bases and J dropped 6 bases, with 20 bases sitting between them. CDR3 sequence (DNA): TGTGCTAGTGGTTTGCCCTCTCGACTGGCCTACGGCGAGCAGTACTTC. This gives the protein CASGLPSRLAYGEQYF.

This chain joins TRBV7-9 and TRBJ2-7; D call uncertain. The CDR3 has 12 residues. The germline V gene encodes CDR1 SEHNR and CDR2 FQNEAQ (reference sequence). The ends were cut back, 4 bases at V and 5 bases at J, with 9 bases in the middle. In nucleotides, the CDR3 is TGTGCCAGCAGCTCCCCCAGTAACGAGCAGTACTTC. Protein product: CASSSPSNEQYF. Supplemented by reference TRBV7-9 and TRBJ2-7, the full variable domain reads DTGVSQNPRHKITKRGQNVTFRCDPISEHNRLYWYRQTLGQGPEFLTYFQNEAQLEKSRLLSDRFSAERPKGSFSTLEIQRTEQGDSAMYLCASSSPSNEQYFGPGTRLTVT.

The gene calls are TRBV9 and TRBJ2-1; 9 nucleotides align to TRBD2. Trimming removed 0 bases from V and 6 bases from J; junction bases left unmatched: 4. The length of the CDR3 is 15 residues. CDR1 and CDR2 from the germline V gene are SGDLS and YYNGEE. CDR3 in DNA: TGTGCCAGCAGCGTAGGGCTAGCGGGAAGCAATGAGCAGTTCTTC. It yields the protein CASSVGLAGSNEQFF.

The chain joins TRBV5-1 to TRBJ2-5, with D unresolved. Germline-derived CDR1 and CDR2 are SGHRS and YFSETQ. The CDR3 runs 14 residues. V was shortened by 0 bases and J by 2 bases, with 8 bases between the two germline ends. The CDR3 sequence: CASSLGLTQETQYF. CDR3 in DNA: TGCGCCAGCAGCTTGGGCTTAACTCAAGAGACCCAGTACTTC.

V and J are TRBV7-9 and TRBJ2-5; 8 nucleotides align to TRBD2. The germline gives CDR1 SEHNR, CDR2 FQNEAQ (reference sequence). The CDR3 runs 15 residues. Unmatched junction bases numbered 9, after V lost 5 bases and J lost 4 bases. Written as DNA, the CDR3 is TGTGCCAGCAGCCAGGGCGCGGGAGGTGGAGAGACCCAGTACTTC. This gives the protein CASSQGAGGGETQYF. Full variable domain (outside the CDR3, taken from reference TRBV7-9 and TRBJ2-5): DTGVSQNPRHKITKRGQNVTFRCDPISEHNRLYWYRQTLGQGPEFLTYFQNEAQLEKSRLLSDRFSAERPKGSFSTLEIQRTEQGDSAMYLCASSQGAGGGETQYFGPGTRLLVL.

The rearrangement joins TRBV29-1 to TRBJ2-1, with a possible D match to TRBD2 (5 bases). V shed 1 base and J shed 8 bases, with 12 bases lying between them. The CDR3 length is 13 residues. Germline V CDR1 and CDR2: SQVTM, ANQGSEA. CDR3 in DNA: TGCAGCGTTGAAGGGGCAGGAGGTGATGAGCAGTTCTTC. Translated, it gives CSVEGAGGDEQFF.

The V and J genes are TRBV2 and TRBJ1-2; maybe TRBD1 (6 bases). CDR1 and CDR2 from the germline V gene are SNHLY and FYNNEI. This CDR3 region has 19 residues. The germline V and J ends were trimmed by 3 bases and 2 bases, with 25 bases remaining between them. CDR3 DNA: TGTGCCAGCAGTGACTTGGCCTACCGCACCACAGGGTTGAACTATGGCTACACCTTC. As protein: CASSDLAYRTTGLNYGYTF.

This clone was seen only once. The V and J genes are TRBV9 and TRBJ1-2, with no clear D. The CDR3 consists of 16 residues. V gave up 0 bases and J gave up 8 bases, with 20 bases separating them. Germline CDR1 reads SGDLS; CDR2 reads YYNGEE. The CDR3 nucleotides read TGTGCCAGCAGCGTAGGCTCTCTCCCGGGATTAGAAGGCTACACCTTC. Translation gives CASSVGSLPGLEGYTF.

The chain combines TRBV10-1 with TRBJ2-5; 12 bases are shared with TRBD2. Losses at the gene ends were 0 bases for V and 6 bases for J; bases not matched to a gene: 11. Germline CDR1 WNHNN, CDR2 SYGVQD (reference sequence). The CDR3 has 18 amino acids. The chain's CDR3 is CASSESIASGRADQTQYF. The DNA of the CDR3 is TGCGCCAGCAGTGAGTCGATCGCTAGCGGGAGGGCCGATCAGACCCAGTACTTC.

J is TRBJ2-1 and V is TRBV5-1; D remains unclear. Trimming pared 1 base from V and 4 bases from J, leaving 6 bases between. CDR1 and CDR2 from the germline V gene are SGHRS and YFSETQ. CDR3 length: 13 residues. CDR3 region: CASSLWRYNEQFF. As DNA, the CDR3 is TGCGCCAGCAGCTTGTGGCGGTACAATGAGCAGTTCTTC.

This rearrangement joins TRBV9 to TRBJ2-2; D perhaps matches TRBD1 (5 bases). CDR1 SGDLS and CDR2 YYNGEE come from the germline V gene. Trimming removed 0 bases at V and 2 bases at J, with 11 bases between. There are 16 residues in the CDR3. For the CDR3, the DNA is TGTGCCAGCAGCGTAGCTGCGACAGCCAACACCGGGGAGCTGTTTTTT. Translation: CASSVAATANTGELFF.

This chain links TRBV5-1 with TRBJ1-3; 8 bases match TRBD1. With V trimmed by 4 bases and J by 2 bases, 2 bases remained unmatched. The CDR3 extends over 14 amino acids. CDR1 SGHRS and CDR2 YFSETQ come from the germline V gene. Here the CDR3 reads CASSVQGAGNTIYF. DNA for the CDR3: TGCGCCAGCAGCGTACAGGGGGCTGGAAACACCATATATTTT.

This chain joins TRBV7-2 and TRBJ1-1; TRBD1 matches 8 bases. The germline CDR1 and CDR2 sequences are SGHTA and FQGNSA. The junction had 13 bases not matched to a gene; V was cut back by 5 bases and J by 14 bases. The CDR3 runs 13 residues. CDR3 bases: TGTGCCAGCAGCCCGACGGAACAGGGGGTGAGATTCTTT. It codes for CASSPTEQGVRFF.

V and J are TRBV28 and TRBJ2-7, with 7 bases matching TRBD2. CDR3 length: 14 residues. The germline V gene encodes CDR1 MDHEN and CDR2 SYDVKM. J lost 0 bases, V lost 6 bases, and 5 bases had no gene match. CDR3 sequence: CASSTWGGSYEQYF. CDR3 nucleotide sequence: TGTGCCAGCAGCACCTGGGGGGGCTCCTACGAGCAGTACTTC. The variable domain in full, with the rest retrieved from reference TRBV28 and TRBJ2-7, is DVKVTQSSRYLVKRTGEKVFLECVQDMDHENMFWYRQDPGLGLRLIYFSYDVKMKEKGDIPEGYSVSREKKERFSLILESASTNQTSMYLCASSTWGGSYEQYFGPGTRLTVT.

This chain joins TRBV10-3 and TRBJ2-2; 8 bases agree with TRBD2. This CDR3 has 16 amino acids. Germline CDR1 reads ENHRY; CDR2 reads SYGVKD. V was pared by 4 bases and J by 3 bases, with 7 bases of the junction left unmatched. CDR3 amino acids: CAISATRAGDTGELFF. The CDR3, as DNA: TGTGCCATCAGTGCCACCCGAGCGGGGGACACCGGGGAGCTGTTTTTT.

J is TRBJ2-3 and V is TRBV28, with 8 bases aligning to TRBD2. V gave up 8 bases and J gave up 5 bases; unmatched junction bases: 6. Germline V CDR1 and CDR2: MDHEN, SYDVKM. The CDR3 sequence is 13 residues long. The DNA of the CDR3 is TGTGCCAGCTCCCGGACTAGCTTAGATACGCAGTATTTT. The encoded protein is CASSRTSLDTQYF.

This rearrangement joins TRBV7-9 to TRBJ1-2; 7 positions agree with TRBD1. The V segment lost 5 bases and the J segment 0 bases; nucleotides outside the gene matches: 9. CDR1 SEHNR and CDR2 FQNEAQ come from the germline V gene (reference sequence). The CDR3 length is 16 residues. CDR3 nucleotide sequence: TGTGCCAGCAGCCGAGGAGGGGACAGCCCTAACTATGGCTACACCTTC. It is translated as CASSRGGDSPNYGYTF. Filled out from reference TRBV7-9 and TRBJ1-2, the complete variable domain reads DTGVSQNPRHKITKRGQNVTFRCDPISEHNRLYWYRQTLGQGPEFLTYFQNEAQLEKSRLLSDRFSAERPKGSFSTLEIQRTEQGDSAMYLCASSRGGDSPNYGYTFGSGTRLTVV.

CDR3 sequence: CASSLDPRETQYF. In DNA form, the CDR3 reads TGCGCCAGCAGCTTGGATCCTCGAGAGACCCAGTACTTC. The chain employs TRBV5-1 and TRBJ2-5, with D unresolved. Trimming took off 0 bases at V and 4 bases at J, with 7 bases between the two ends. The CDR3 loop spans 13 amino acids. CDR1 and CDR2 from the germline V gene are SGHRS and YFSETQ.

This clone was recorded once. The chain links TRBV10-3 to TRBJ2-5, with 9 nucleotides matching TRBD2. The J segment lost 1 base and the V segment lost 3 bases, leaving 6 bases of the junction unmatched. The CDR3 loop spans 16 amino acids. Germline values: CDR1 ENHRY, CDR2 SYGVKD. CDR3: CAISDWGSGSQETQYF. For the CDR3, the DNA is TGTGCCATCAGTGATTGGGGTAGCGGGAGCCAAGAGACCCAGTACTTC.

The gene calls are TRBV19 and TRBJ2-1, with 13 bases identical to TRBD2. The germline CDR1 and CDR2 sequences are LNHDA and SQIVND (reference sequence). V lost 4 bases, J lost 5 bases, and 5 bases stayed unmatched. The CDR3 spans 16 residues. The CDR3 protein is CASSTPGLAGHNEQFF. The CDR3, as DNA: TGTGCCAGTAGTACTCCGGGACTAGCGGGGCACAATGAGCAGTTCTTC.